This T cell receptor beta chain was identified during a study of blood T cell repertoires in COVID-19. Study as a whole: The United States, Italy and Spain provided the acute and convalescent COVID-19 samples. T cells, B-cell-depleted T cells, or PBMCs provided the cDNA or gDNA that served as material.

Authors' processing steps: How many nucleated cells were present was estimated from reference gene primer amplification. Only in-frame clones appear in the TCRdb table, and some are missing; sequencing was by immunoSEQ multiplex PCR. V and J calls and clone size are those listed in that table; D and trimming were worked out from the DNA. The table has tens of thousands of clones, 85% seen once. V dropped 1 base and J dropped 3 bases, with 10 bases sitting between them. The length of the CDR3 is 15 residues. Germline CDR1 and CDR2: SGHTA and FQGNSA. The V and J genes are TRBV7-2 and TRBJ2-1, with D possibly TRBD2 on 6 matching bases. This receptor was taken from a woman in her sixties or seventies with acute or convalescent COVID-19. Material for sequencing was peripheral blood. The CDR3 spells CASSLEGGVYNEQFF. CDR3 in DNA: TGTGCCAGCAGCTTAGAGGGCGGGGTCTACAATGAGCAGTTCTTC.